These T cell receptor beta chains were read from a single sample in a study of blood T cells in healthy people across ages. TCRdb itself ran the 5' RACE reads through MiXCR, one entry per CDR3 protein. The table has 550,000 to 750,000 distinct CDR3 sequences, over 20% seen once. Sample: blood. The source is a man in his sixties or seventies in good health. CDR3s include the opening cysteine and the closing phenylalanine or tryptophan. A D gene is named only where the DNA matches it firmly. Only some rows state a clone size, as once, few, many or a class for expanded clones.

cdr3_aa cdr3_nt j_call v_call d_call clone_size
CASSPDSGNTIYF TGTGCCAGCAGCCCAGATTCTGGAAACACCATATATTTT TRBJ1-3 TRBV7-2 - many
CASSLTEGNGHEQFF TGTGCCAGCAGCTTGACAGAAGGAAACGGGCATGAGCAGTTCTTC TRBJ2-1 TRBV7-9 - few
CASSQTRTSTDTQYF TGCGCCAGCAGCCAAACCCGGACTAGCACAGATACGCAGTATTTT TRBJ2-3 TRBV4-3 - -
CASSLAAGFEGDEQFF TGCGCCAGCAGCTTGGCAGCGGGATTCGAGGGCGATGAGCAGTTCTTC TRBJ2-1 TRBV5-1 TRBD2 few
CASSQGRTSGSGFYNEQFF TGCGCCAGCAGCCAAGGGAGGACTAGCGGGAGTGGGTTTTACAATGAGCAGTTCTTC TRBJ2-1 TRBV4-1 TRBD2 -
CASSHKDRDEQYF TGTGCCAGCTCGCACAAGGACAGGGACGAGCAGTACTTC TRBJ2-7 TRBV18 TRBD1 -
CASSHGRNTGELFF TGTGCCAGCAGTCACGGGAGGAACACCGGGGAGCTGTTTTTT TRBJ2-2 TRBV27 - -
CASSQDWGHASGNTIYF TGCGCCAGCAGCCAAGATTGGGGACACGCCTCTGGAAACACCATATATTTT TRBJ1-3 TRBV4-3 - few
CSAPNPGQRNEKLFF TGCAGTGCTCCCAACCCCGGACAGAGGAATGAAAAACTGTTTTTT TRBJ1-4 TRBV20-1 - -
CSARDPQGRESYEQFF TGCAGTGCTAGAGACCCCCAGGGGCGGGAGTCCTATGAGCAGTTCTTC TRBJ2-1 TRBV20-1 - few
CASSIGTGRGEKLFF TGCGCCAGCAGCATAGGGACAGGGCGAGGGGAAAAACTGTTTTTT TRBJ1-4 TRBV5-1 TRBD1 -
CASSRNEGTQYF TGTGCCAGCTCACGCAACGAGGGTACGCAGTATTTT TRBJ2-3 TRBV18 - few
CASSLVGTRSSYEQYF TGTGCCAGCAGTTTAGTTGGGACACGAAGCTCCTACGAGCAGTACTTC TRBJ2-7 TRBV28 - few
CASSLSPTLSYNEQFF TGTGCCAGCAGCTTGTCGCCTACACTCTCCTACAATGAGCAGTTCTTC TRBJ2-1 TRBV5-6 - few
CSALWTGQEIQYF TGCAGTGCTTTATGGACAGGCCAAGAGATCCAGTACTTC TRBJ2-5 TRBV20-1 TRBD1 -
CASPFPPGQLALGAKNIQYF TGTGCCAGCCCTTTCCCCCCGGGACAGCTGGCCTTGGGAGCCAAAAACATTCAGTACTTC TRBJ2-4 TRBV7-4 TRBD1 -
CASSQDRASTDTQYF TGCGCCAGCAGCCAAGATCGTGCTAGTACAGATACGCAGTATTTT TRBJ2-3 TRBV4-3 - -
CATRESGANVLTF TGTGCCACAAGGGAATCTGGGGCCAACGTCCTGACTTTC TRBJ2-6 TRBV19 - -
CASSPISGGGEKLFF TGTGCCAGCAGCCCCATCAGTGGGGGGGGCGAAAAACTGTTTTTT TRBJ1-4 TRBV12-3/TRBV12-4 - -
CASSQASGNFPYEQYF TGTGCCAGCTCACAGGCTAGCGGGAACTTTCCCTACGAGCAGTACTTC TRBJ2-7 TRBV18 TRBD2 -
CASSSETPNTEAFF TGCGCCAGCAGCTCAGAGACACCTAACACTGAAGCTTTCTTT TRBJ1-1 TRBV5-1 - -
CASTKGDRGSYEQYF TGTGCCAGCACCAAAGGAGACAGGGGTTCCTACGAGCAGTACTTC TRBJ2-7 TRBV6-1 TRBD1 many